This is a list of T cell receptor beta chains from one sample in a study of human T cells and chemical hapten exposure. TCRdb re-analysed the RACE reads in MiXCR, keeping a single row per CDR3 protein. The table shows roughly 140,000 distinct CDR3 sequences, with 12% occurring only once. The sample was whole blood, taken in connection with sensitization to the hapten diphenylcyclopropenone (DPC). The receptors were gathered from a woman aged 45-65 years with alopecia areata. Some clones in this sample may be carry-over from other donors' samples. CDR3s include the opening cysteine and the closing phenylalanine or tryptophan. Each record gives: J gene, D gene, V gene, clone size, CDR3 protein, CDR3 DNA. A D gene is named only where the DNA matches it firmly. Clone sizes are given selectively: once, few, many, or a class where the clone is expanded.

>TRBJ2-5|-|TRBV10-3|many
CAISVGLGKETQYF
TGTGCCATCAGTGTCGGTCTCGGTAAAGAGACCCAGTACTTC
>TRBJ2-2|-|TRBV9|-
CASGGQGGTGELFF
TGTGCCAGCGGTGGGCAGGGCGGCACCGGGGAGCTGTTTTTT
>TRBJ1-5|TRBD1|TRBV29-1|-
CSAGQGNQPQHF
TGCAGCGCGGGACAGGGCAATCAGCCCCAGCATTTT
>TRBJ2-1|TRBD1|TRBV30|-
CARQTGGSSNEQFF
TGTGCCAGACAGACAGGGGGGAGCAGCAATGAGCAGTTCTTC
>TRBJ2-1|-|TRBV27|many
CASSSGNEQFF
TGTGCCAGCAGTTCGGGGAATGAGCAGTTCTTC
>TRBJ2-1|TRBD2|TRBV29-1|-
CSVLGGTSGSYNEQFF
TGCAGCGTTTTAGGGGGGACTAGCGGGAGTTACAATGAGCAGTTCTTC
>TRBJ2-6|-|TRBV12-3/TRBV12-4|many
CASSFGPGANVLTF
TGTGCCAGCAGTTTTGGCCCCGGGGCCAACGTCCTGACTTTC
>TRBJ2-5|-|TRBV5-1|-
CASSLVAGQYQETQYF
TGCGCCAGCAGCTTGGTCGCGGGACAGTACCAAGAGACCCAGTACTTC
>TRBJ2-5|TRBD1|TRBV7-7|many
CASSYPTGTETQYF
TGTGCTAGCAGCTACCCGACAGGGACAGAGACCCAGTACTTC
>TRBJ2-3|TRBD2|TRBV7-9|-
CASSLGLAESTDTQYF
TGTGCCAGCAGCTTGGGACTAGCGGAGAGCACAGATACGCAGTATTTT
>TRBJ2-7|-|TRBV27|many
CASRPGDLTYEQYF
TGTGCCAGCAGGCCGGGCGACCTCACCTACGAGCAGTACTTC
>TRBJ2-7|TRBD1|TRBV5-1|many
CASRQEVTGAAYEQYF
TGCGCCAGCAGGCAGGAAGTGACAGGGGCTGCCTACGAGCAGTACTTC
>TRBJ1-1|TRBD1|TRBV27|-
CASSWTGGKVGTEAFF
TGTGCCAGCAGTTGGACAGGGGGAAAGGTTGGCACTGAAGCTTTCTTT
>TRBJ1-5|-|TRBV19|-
CASTDAPRGNQPQHF
TGTGCCAGTACAGACGCGCCCAGGGGCAATCAGCCCCAGCATTTT
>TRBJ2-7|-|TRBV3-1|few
CASSQESLGVYEQYF
TGTGCCAGCAGCCAAGAGAGTCTAGGGGTCTACGAGCAGTACTTC
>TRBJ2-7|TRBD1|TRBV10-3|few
CAISEWGTDYEQYF
TGTGCCATCAGTGAGTGGGGGACAGATTACGAGCAGTACTTC
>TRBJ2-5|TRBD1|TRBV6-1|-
CASSGQGGEETQYF
TGTGCCAGCAGTGGGCAAGGGGGCGAGGAGACCCAGTACTTC
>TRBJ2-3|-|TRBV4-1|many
CASSPLAADTQYF
TGCGCCAGCAGCCCCTTAGCAGCAGATACGCAGTATTTT
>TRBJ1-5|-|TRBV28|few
CASTVGLASPQHF
TGTGCCAGCACCGTGGGCCTCGCATCGCCCCAGCATTTT
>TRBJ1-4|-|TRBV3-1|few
CASRNTADEKLFF
TGTGCCAGCAGGAACACGGCGGATGAAAAACTGTTTTTT
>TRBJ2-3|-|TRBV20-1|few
CSARASALAMGDTQYF
TGCAGTGCTAGAGCGTCGGCGCTGGCAATGGGGGATACGCAGTATTTT
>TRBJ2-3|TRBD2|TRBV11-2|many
CASSLFLAGTTDTQYF
TGTGCCAGCAGCTTATTCCTAGCGGGTACCACAGATACGCAGTATTTT
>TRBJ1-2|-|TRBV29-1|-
CSVDDPQGRGYTF
TGCAGCGTTGATGATCCGCAGGGACGGGGCTACACCTTC
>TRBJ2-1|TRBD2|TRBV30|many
CAWRGDYDYNEQFF
TGTGCCTGGAGGGGGGACTACGACTACAATGAGCAGTTCTTC
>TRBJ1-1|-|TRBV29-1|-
CSVERGAREAFF
TGCAGCGTTGAAAGGGGGGCACGTGAAGCTTTCTTT
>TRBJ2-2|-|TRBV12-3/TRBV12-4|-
CASSLARGNRDPNTGELFF
TGTGCCAGCAGTTTAGCGAGAGGGAACAGGGACCCGAACACCGGGGAGCTGTTTTTT
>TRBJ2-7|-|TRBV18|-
CASSFGRGLGEQYF
TGTGCCAGCTCATTCGGCAGGGGTTTAGGCGAGCAGTACTTC
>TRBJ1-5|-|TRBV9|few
CASSVGSDSNQPQHF
TGTGCCAGCAGCGTAGGCAGTGATAGCAATCAGCCCCAGCATTTT
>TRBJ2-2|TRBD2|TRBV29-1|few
CSVVSSGKGAGELFF
TGCAGCGTCGTCTCCAGCGGGAAAGGCGCCGGGGAGCTGTTTTTT
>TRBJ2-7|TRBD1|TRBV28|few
CASSRRQGLYEQYF
TGTGCCAGCAGCCGACGACAGGGCCTTTACGAGCAGTACTTC
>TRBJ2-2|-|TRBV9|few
CASSGDLTGELFF
TGTGCCAGCAGCGGAGACCTCACCGGGGAGCTGTTTTTT
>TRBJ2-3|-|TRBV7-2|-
CASRGTSTDTQCF
TGTGCCAGCAGGGGGACTTCCACAGATACGCAGTGTTTT
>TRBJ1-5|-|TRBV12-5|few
CASGLITGGPQHF
TGTGCTAGTGGTTTGATAACAGGAGGGCCCCAGCATTTT
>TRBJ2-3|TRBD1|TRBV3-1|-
CASNDRGTHTQYF
TGTGCCAGCAACGACAGGGGGACACATACGCAGTATTTT
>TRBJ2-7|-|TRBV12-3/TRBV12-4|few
CANRGYGGRVQYF
TGTGCCAACAGGGGCTACGGGGGTCGGGTGCAGTACTTC
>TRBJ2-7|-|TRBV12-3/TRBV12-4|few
CASSLSGGWTYEQYF
TGTGCCAGCAGTTTATCCGGGGGCTGGACCTACGAGCAGTACTTC
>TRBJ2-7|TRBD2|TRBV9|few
CASSFGTSVAYEQYF
TGTGCCAGCAGCTTCGGGACTAGCGTCGCTTACGAGCAGTACTTC
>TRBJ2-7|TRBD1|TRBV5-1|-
CASSLDRGDYEQYF
TGCGCCAGCAGCTTGGACAGGGGCGACTACGAGCAGTACTTC
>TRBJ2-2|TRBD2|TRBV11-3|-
CASSSRTSLLAGELFF
TGTGCCAGCAGCTCTAGGACTAGCTTACTAGCAGGGGAGCTGTTTTTT
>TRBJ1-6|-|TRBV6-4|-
CASSVAGINSPLHF
TGTGCCAGCAGTGTGGCAGGGATTAATTCACCCCTCCACTTT
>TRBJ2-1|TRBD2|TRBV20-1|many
CSARWEGLYNEQFF
TGCAGTGCTAGGTGGGAGGGCCTGTACAATGAGCAGTTCTTC
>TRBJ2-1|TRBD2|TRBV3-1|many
CASSQAGRGLAGNNEQFF
TGTGCCAGCAGCCAAGCCGGCAGGGGACTAGCGGGTAACAATGAGCAGTTCTTC
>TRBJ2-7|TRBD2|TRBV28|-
CASSLGGTSGRRKYF
TGTGCCAGCAGTTTGGGCGGGACTAGCGGGAGAAGGAAGTACTTC
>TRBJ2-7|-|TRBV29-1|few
CSVVGQLGTYEQYF
TGCAGCGTTGTAGGGCAGTTAGGGACCTACGAGCAGTACTTC
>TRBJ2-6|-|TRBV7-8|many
CASSLQVGANVLTF
TGTGCCAGCAGCCTACAGGTCGGGGCCAACGTCCTGACTTTC
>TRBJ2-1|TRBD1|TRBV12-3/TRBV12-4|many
CASRTLGQGYEQFF
TGTGCCAGCAGAACCCTGGGACAGGGGTATGAGCAGTTCTTC
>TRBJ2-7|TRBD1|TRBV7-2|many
CASSHLGQGIHEQYF
TGTGCCAGCAGCCATCTGGGACAGGGAATCCACGAGCAGTACTTC
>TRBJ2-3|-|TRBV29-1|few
CSVGKGADTQYF
TGCAGCGTTGGTAAAGGGGCAGATACGCAGTATTTT
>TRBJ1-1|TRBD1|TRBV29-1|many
CSVGQGAIEAFF
TGCAGCGTTGGCCAGGGGGCAATTGAAGCTTTCTTT
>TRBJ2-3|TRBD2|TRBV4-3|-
CASSHGATSGLPDTQYF
TGCGCCAGCAGCCATGGAGCGACTAGCGGATTACCAGATACGCAGTATTTT
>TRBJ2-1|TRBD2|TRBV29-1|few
CSVIGLAGTYNEQFF
TGCAGCGTTATCGGACTAGCGGGGACCTACAATGAGCAGTTCTTC
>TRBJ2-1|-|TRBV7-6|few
CASSHGGASSYNEQFF
TGTGCCAGCAGCCATGGTGGGGCGAGCTCCTACAATGAGCAGTTCTTC